The present TCR beta chain was sequenced within a study of blood T cell repertoires in COVID-19. Looking at the study overall: Collection of acute and convalescent COVID-19 samples took place in the United States, Italy and Spain. T cells, B-cell-depleted T cells, or PBMCs supplied cDNA or gDNA.

The authors' processing: Reference gene primer amplification in the assay estimated nucleated cell counts. The method was immunoSEQ multiplex PCR; TCRdb's version includes in-frame clones alone and lacks a portion of them. The DNA was the basis for D and trimming; V, J and clone size are from that table. The data contain roughly 87,000 clones, around 90% of them singletons. CDR1 MNHEY and CDR2 SVGAGI come from the germline V gene. This CDR3 region has 14 residues. V shed 8 bases and J 4 bases; nucleotides not matched to a gene: 9. This chain joins TRBV6-5 and TRBJ2-3, with 7 bases matching TRBD2. This receptor was obtained from a man aged 35-49 years with acute or convalescent COVID-19. The material sequenced was peripheral blood. The CDR3 DNA reads TGTGCCAGCCGGCGGGAGAAACCGGCAGATACGCAGTATTTT. Translated: CASRREKPADTQYF.